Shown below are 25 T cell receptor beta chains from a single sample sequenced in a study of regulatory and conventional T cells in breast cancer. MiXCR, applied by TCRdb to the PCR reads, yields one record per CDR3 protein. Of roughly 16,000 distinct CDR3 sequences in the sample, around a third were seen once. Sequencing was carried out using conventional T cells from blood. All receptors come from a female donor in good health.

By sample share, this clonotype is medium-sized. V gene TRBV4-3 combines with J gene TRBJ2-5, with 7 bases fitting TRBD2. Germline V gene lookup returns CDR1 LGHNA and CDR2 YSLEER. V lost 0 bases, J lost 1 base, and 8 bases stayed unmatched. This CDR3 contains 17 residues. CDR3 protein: CASSQDRAGDSQETQYF. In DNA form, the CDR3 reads TGCGCCAGCAGCCAAGATAGGGCGGGGGACTCCCAAGAGACCCAGTACTTC.

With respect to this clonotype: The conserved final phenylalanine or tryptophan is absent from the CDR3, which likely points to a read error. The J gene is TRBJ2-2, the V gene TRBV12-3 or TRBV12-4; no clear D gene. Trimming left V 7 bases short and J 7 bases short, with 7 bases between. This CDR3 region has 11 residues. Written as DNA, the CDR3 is TGTGCCAGCACCATCGGCGGGGAGCTGTTTCTT. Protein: CASTIGGELFL.

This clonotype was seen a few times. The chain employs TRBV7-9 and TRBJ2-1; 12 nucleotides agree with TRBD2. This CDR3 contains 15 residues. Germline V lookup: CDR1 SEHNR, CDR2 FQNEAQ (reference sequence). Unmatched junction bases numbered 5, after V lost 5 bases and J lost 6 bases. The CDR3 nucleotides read TGTGCCAGCAGCGCTCCGGGACTAGCGGGCAATGAGCAGTTCTTC. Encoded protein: CASSAPGLAGNEQFF.

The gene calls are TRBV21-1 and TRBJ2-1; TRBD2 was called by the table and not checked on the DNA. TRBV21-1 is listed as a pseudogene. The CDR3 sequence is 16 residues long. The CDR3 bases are TGTGCCAGCAGCAAAGCCCCTAGCGGACCCAAGAATGAGCAGTTCTTC. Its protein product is CASSKAPSGPKNEQFF.

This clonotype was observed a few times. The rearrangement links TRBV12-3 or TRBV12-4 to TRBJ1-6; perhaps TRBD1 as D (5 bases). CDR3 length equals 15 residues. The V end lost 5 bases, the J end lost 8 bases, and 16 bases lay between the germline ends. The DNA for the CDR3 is TGTGCCAGCAGTCCCGGGACGGCCGGTGATTCACCCCTCCACTTT. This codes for CASSPGTAGDSPLHF.

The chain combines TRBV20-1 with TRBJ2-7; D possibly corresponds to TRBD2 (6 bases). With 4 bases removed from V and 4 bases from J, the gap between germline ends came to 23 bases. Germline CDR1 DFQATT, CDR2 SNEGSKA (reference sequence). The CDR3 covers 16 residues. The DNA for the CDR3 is TGCAGTGCTATTCCTTCCAGGGTTGGAGGGACTTACGAGCAGTACTTC. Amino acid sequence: CSAIPSRVGGTYEQYF.

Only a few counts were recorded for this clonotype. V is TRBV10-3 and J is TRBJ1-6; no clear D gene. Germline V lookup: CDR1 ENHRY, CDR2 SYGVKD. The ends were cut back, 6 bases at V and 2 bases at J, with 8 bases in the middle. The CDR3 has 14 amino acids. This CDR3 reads CAIRVTAYNSPLHF. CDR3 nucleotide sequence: TGTGCCATCAGGGTGACGGCCTATAATTCACCCCTCCACTTT.

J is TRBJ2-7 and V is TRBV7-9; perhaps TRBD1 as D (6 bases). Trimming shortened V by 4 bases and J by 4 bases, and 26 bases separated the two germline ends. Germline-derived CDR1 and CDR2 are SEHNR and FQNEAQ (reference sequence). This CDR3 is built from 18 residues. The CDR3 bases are TGTGCCAGCAGCTCCGGCTCCGCGGACCGAGGGGGTATTTACGAGCAGTACTTC. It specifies CASSSGSADRGGIYEQYF.

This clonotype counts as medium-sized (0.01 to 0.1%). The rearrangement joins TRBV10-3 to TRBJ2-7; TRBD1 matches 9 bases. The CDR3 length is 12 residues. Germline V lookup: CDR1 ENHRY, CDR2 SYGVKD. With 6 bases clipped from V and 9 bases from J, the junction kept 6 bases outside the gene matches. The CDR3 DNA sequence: TGTGCCATCAGCGGGACAGGGAGAGCGCAGTACTTC. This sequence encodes CAISGTGRAQYF.

CDR3 nucleotide sequence: TGTGCCAGCAGAGCCGGGACAGTGACCACTGAAGCTTTCTTT. Amino acid sequence: CASRAGTVTTEAFF. The chain recombines TRBV6-6 with TRBJ1-1; TRBD1 matches 7 bases. The CDR3 has 14 amino acids. J was trimmed by 4 bases and V by 6 bases; bases with no gene match: 8. The germline gives CDR1 MNHNY, CDR2 SVGAGI (reference sequence).

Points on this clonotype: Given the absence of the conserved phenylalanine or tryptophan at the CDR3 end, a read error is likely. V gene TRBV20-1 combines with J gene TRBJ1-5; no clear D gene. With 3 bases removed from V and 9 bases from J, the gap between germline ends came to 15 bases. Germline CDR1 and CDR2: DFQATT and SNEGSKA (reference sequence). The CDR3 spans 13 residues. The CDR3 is CSASELSNGPQHL. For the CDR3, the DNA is TGCAGTGCTAGTGAGCTATCAAATGGGCCCCAGCATCTT.

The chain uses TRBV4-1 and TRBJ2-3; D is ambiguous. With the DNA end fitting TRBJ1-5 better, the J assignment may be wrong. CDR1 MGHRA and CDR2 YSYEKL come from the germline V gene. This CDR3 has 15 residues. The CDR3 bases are TGCGCCAGCAGCCAAGATGCCGCGACCACAGATACGCAGCATTTT. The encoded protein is CASSQDAATTDTQHF.

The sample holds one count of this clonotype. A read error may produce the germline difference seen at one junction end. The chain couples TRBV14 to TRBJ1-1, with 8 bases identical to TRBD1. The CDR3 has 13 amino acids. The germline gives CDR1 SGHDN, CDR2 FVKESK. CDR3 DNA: TGTACCAGCAGCCTCGCTGGACAGGGTAAAGCTTTCTTT. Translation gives CTSSLAGQGKAFF.

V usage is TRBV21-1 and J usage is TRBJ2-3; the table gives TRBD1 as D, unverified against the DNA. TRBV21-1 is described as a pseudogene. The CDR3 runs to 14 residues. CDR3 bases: TGTGCCCGCAGGGGGCGCAAGGTAACAGATACGCAGTATTTT. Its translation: CARRGRKVTDTQYF.

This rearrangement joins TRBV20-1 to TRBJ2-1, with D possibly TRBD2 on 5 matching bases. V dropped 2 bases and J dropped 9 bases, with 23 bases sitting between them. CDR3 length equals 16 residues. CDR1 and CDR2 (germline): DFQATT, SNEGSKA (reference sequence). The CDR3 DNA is TGCAGTGCTAGACGTACCGGCCTGACGGTGAGCGGTGAGCAGTTCTTC. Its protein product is CSARRTGLTVSGEQFF.

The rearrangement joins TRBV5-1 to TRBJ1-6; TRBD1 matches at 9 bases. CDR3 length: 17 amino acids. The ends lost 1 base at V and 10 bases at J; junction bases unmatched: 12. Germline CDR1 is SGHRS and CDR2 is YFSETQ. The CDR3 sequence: CASSLFSSGQGQSPLHF. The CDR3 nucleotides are TGCGCCAGCAGCTTGTTTAGTTCGGGACAGGGTCAATCACCCCTCCACTTT.

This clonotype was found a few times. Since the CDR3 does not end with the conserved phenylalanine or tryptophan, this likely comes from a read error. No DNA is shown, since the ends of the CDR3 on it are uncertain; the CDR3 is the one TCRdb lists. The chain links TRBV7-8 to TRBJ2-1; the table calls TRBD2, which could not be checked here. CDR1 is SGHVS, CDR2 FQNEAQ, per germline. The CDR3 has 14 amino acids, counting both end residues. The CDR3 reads CASSPGVVAGPYSS.

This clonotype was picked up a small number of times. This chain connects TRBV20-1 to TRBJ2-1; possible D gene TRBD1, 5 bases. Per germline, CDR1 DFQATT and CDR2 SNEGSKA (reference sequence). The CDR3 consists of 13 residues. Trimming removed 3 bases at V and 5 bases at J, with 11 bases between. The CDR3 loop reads CSARVRANNEQFF. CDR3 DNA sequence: TGCAGTGCTAGGGTCAGGGCAAACAATGAGCAGTTCTTC.

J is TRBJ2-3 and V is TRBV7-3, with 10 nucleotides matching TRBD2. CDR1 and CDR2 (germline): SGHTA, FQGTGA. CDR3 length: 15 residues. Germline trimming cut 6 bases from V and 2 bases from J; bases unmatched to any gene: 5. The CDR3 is CASSVGLAATDTQYF. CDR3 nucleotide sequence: TGTGCCAGCAGTGTCGGACTAGCGGCCACAGATACGCAGTATTTT.

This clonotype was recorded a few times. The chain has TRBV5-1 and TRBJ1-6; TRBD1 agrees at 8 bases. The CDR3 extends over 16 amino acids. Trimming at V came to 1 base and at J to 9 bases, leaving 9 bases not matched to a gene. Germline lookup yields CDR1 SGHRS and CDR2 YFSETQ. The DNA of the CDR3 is TGCGCCAGCAGCTTGTCTCCGGACAGGGCTTCTTCACCCCTCCACTTT. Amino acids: CASSLSPDRASSPLHF.

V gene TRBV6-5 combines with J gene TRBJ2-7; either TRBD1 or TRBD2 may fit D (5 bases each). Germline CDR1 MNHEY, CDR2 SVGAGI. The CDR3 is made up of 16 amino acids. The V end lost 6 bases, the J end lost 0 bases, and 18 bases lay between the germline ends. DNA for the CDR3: TGTGCCAGCAGGCCGGGACCCAGAACAAGCTCCTACGAGCAGTACTTC. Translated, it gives CASRPGPRTSSYEQYF.

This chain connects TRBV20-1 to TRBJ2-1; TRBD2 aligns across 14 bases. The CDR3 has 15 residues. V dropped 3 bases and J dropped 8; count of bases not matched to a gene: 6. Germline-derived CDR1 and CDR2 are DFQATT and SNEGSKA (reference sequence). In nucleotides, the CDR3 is TGCAGTGCTAGGACTAGCGGGGGGGCCGAGGATGAGCAGTTCTTC. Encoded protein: CSARTSGGAEDEQFF.

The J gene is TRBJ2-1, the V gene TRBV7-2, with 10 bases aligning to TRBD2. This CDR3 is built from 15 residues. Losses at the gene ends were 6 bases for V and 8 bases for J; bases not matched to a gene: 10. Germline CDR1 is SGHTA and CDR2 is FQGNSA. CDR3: CASSRSSGSFYEQFF. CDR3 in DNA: TGTGCCAGCAGTCGTTCTAGCGGGAGCTTCTATGAGCAGTTCTTC.

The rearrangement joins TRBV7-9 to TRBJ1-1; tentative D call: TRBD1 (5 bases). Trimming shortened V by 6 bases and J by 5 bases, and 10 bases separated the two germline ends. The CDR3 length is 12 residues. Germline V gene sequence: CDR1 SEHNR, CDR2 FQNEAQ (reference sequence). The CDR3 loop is CASRTGETEAFF. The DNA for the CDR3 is TGTGCCAGCAGGACGGGGGAAACTGAAGCTTTCTTT.

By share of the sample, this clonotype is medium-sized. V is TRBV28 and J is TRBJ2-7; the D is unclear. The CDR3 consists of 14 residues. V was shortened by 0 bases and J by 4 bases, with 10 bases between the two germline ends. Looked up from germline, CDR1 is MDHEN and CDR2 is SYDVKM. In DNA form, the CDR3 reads TGTGCCAGCAGTTTATGGAAACAGCCATACGAGCAGTACTTC. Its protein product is CASSLWKQPYEQYF.